Shown below are 8 T cell receptor beta chains from a single sample sequenced in a study of blood T cell repertoires in COVID-19. Sequencing used immunoSEQ multiplex PCR; TCRdb keeps in-frame clones, though not all of them. The sample holds some 100,000 clones, approximately 87% seen once. Sequencing was carried out using peripheral blood. The receptor set was obtained from a human donor in a cohort sampled during active COVID-19.

This chain joins TRBV10-1 and TRBJ1-2; D ambiguous. Trimming left V 2 bases short and J 4 bases short, with 8 bases between. Per germline, CDR1 WNHNN and CDR2 SYGVQD (reference sequence). The CDR3 length is 13 residues. Here the CDR3 DNA reads TGCGCCAGCAGTGAGGATCGGTCCTATGGCTACACCTTC. It encodes CASSEDRSYGYTF.

J is TRBJ1-1 and V is TRBV19; no reliable D call. The CDR3 loop spans 14 amino acids. V shed 2 bases and J shed 1 base, with 8 bases lying between them. The germline CDR1 and CDR2 sequences are LNHDA and SQIVND (reference sequence). The CDR3 nucleotides read TGTGCCAGTAGTATAACTAGAGGGAACACTGAAGCTTTCTTT. Translated: CASSITRGNTEAFF.

The rearrangement links TRBV12-5 to TRBJ2-3; D gene ambiguous. The CDR3 is 13 residues long. Germline V gives CDR1 LGHNT, CDR2 FRNRAP. V lost 5 bases to trimming and J lost 5 bases, with 11 bases between them. The CDR3 DNA reads as TGTGCTAGTGGTGGCGGCCCCAGAGATACGCAGTATTTT. Translating gives CASGGGPRDTQYF. The full variable domain, rest sourced from reference TRBV12-5 and TRBJ2-3, is DARVTQTPRHKVTEMGQEVTMRCQPILGHNTVFWYRQTMMQGLELLAYFRNRAPLDDSGMPKDRFSAEMPDATLATLKIQPSEPRDSAVYFCASGGGPRDTQYFGPGTRLTVL.

In regard to this clone: One end of the junction is discordant with germline, which a read error may explain. V gene TRBV14 combines with J gene TRBJ1-2, with 11 bases identical to TRBD1. CDR1 is SGHDN and CDR2 is FVKESK in the germline V gene. The CDR3 is made up of 13 amino acids. CDR3 bases: TGTGCCAGCAGCCAAGACTGGACAGGGGGCTTCACCTTC. Translating it yields CASSQDWTGGFTF.

The chain combines TRBV7-2 with TRBJ2-1; 10 nucleotides align to TRBD2. The J segment lost 10 bases and the V segment lost 8 bases, leaving 11 bases of the junction unmatched. The length of the CDR3 is 14 residues. Germline V CDR1 and CDR2: SGHTA, FQGNSA. CDR3 sequence reads: CASSTALAGEEQFF. In DNA form, the CDR3 reads TGTGCCAGCTCAACTGCCCTAGCGGGAGAGGAGCAGTTCTTC.

This chain uses TRBV7-2 with TRBJ1-4; a possible D gene is TRBD1 (5 bases). The CDR3 contains 14 residues. V was clipped by 5 bases and J by 8 bases, with 15 bases between them. Germline V gives CDR1 SGHTA, CDR2 FQGNSA. CDR3 in amino acids: CASSLGRGSEKLFF. The CDR3 DNA follows: TGTGCCAGCAGCCTAGGGCGGGGGAGCGAAAAACTGTTTTTT.

The J gene is TRBJ2-5, the V gene TRBV19; possible D gene TRBD1, 6 bases. The CDR3 length is 14 residues. With 3 bases removed from V and 4 bases from J, the gap between germline ends came to 12 bases. Looked up from germline, CDR1 is LNHDA and CDR2 is SQIVND (reference sequence). CDR3 DNA: TGTGCCAGTAGTATCCCAGGGGTGGTAGAGACCCAGTACTTC. Translated: CASSIPGVVETQYF.

This clone was seen more than once but under ten times. The gene calls are TRBV19 and TRBJ1-5, with a weak D call TRBD1 (5 bases). The germline CDR1 and CDR2 sequences are LNHDA and SQIVND (reference sequence). The ends were cut back, 4 bases at V and 2 bases at J, with 12 bases in the middle. There are 15 residues in the CDR3. For the CDR3, the DNA is TGTGCCAGTAGTAAGCAGGGCGGCGGCAATCAGCCCCAGCATTTT. It codes for CASSKQGGGNQPQHF. Full variable domain (remainder filled in from reference TRBV19 and TRBJ1-5): DGGITQSPKYLFRKEGQNVTLSCEQNLNHDAMYWYRQDPGQGLRLIYYSQIVNDFQKGDIAEGYSVSREKKESFPLTVTSAQKNPTAFYLCASSKQGGGNQPQHFGDGTRLSIL.